One sample yielded the 14 T cell receptor beta chains listed below, sequenced in a study of regulatory T cells in long-lasting Graves disease. With iRepertoire HTBI primers and Arm-PCR of CDR3 regions, TCR beta libraries were built. MiXCR was run by TCRdb on the multiplex PCR reads, yielding one entry per CDR3 protein. The sample holds hundreds of thousands of distinct CDR3 sequences, around 20% seen once. Time point denoted: persistent/refractory GD, antithyroid drugs over 5 years with positive TRAb. The TCR library was made from RNA that had been extracted from PBMCs in TRIzol. The sequenced sample was peripheral blood mononuclear cells (PBMCs), obtained when the disease was refractory, from a patient treated with antithyroid drugs. Receptors were obtained from a female donor with Graves disease.

Only a few counts were recorded for this clonotype. The chain recombines TRBV7-9 with TRBJ2-7; D gene ambiguous. This CDR3 spans 13 amino acids. The germline V gene has CDR1 SEHNR and CDR2 FQNEAQ (reference sequence). The V end lost 5 bases, the J end lost 4 bases, and 12 bases lay between the germline ends. As DNA, the CDR3 is TGTGCCAGCAGCCCTACTGCGGAATACGAGCAGTACTTC. Translation: CASSPTAEYEQYF.

J is TRBJ2-3 and V is TRBV29-1, with D perhaps TRBD1 (6 bases). Germline V CDR1 and CDR2: SQVTM, ANQGSEA. V lost 0 bases to trimming and J lost 4 bases, with 11 bases between them. CDR3 length equals 14 residues. CDR3 in amino acids: CSVEDHRDADTQYF. CDR3 nucleotides: TGCAGCGTTGAAGATCACAGGGACGCAGATACGCAGTATTTT.

This clonotype has just a few counts. The chain couples TRBV12-3 or TRBV12-4 to TRBJ2-6; D may be TRBD1 (5 bases). Trimming shortened V by 6 bases and J by 4 bases, and 16 bases separated the two germline ends. The length of the CDR3 is 16 residues. CDR3 loop: CASSPVGAQGANVLTF. In nucleotides, the CDR3 is TGTGCCAGCAGCCCCGTAGGGGCGCAGGGGGCCAACGTCCTGACTTTC.

In its sample, this clonotype was seen a few times. This sequence joins TRBV5-5 and TRBJ2-7, with a weak D call TRBD2 (6 bases). The CDR3 totals 15 residues. CDR1 is SGHKS and CDR2 is YYEKEE in the germline V gene (reference sequence). V lost 5 bases and J lost 0, with 15 bases in between. The CDR3 coding sequence is TGTGCCAGCAGACTGTATAACGGGAGCTCCTACGAGCAGTACTTC. Encoded protein: CASRLYNGSSYEQYF.

V is TRBV20-1 and J is TRBJ2-3; 9 nucleotides line up with TRBD2. From germline, CDR1 is DFQATT and CDR2 SNEGSKA (reference sequence). Trimming took 0 bases from V and 0 from J; bases not matched to a gene: 4. The CDR3 loop spans 16 amino acids. CDR3 nucleotide sequence: TGCAGTGCTAGAGATCCGGCGGGAGGGAGCACAGATACGCAGTATTTT. Its translation: CSARDPAGGSTDTQYF.

The chain employs TRBV6-1 and TRBJ2-1, with 10 bases identical to TRBD2. V shed 7 bases and J 7 bases; nucleotides not matched to a gene: 7. CDR1 and CDR2 from the germline V gene are MNHNS and SASEGT. CDR3 length equals 14 residues. CDR3 sequence reads: CASISGRAGNEQFF. CDR3 coding DNA: TGTGCCAGCATCAGCGGGAGGGCCGGTAATGAGCAGTTCTTC.

This clonotype was counted at least ten times. The junction departs from germline at one end; a sequencing error may be responsible. CDR3 loop: CASSKAGTGAYEQYF. The DNA for the CDR3 is TGTGCCAGCAGTAAAGCGGGGACAGGGGCCTACGAGCAGTACTTC. V and J are TRBV2 and TRBJ2-7; 10 positions agree with TRBD1. This CDR3 comprises 15 residues. Looked up from germline, CDR1 is SNHLY and CDR2 is FYNNEI.

This sequence joins TRBV28 and TRBJ1-4, with D uncertain. The CDR3 is 18 amino acids. V was trimmed by 4 bases and J by 0 bases, leaving 18 bases between them. Germline V gives CDR1 MDHEN, CDR2 SYDVKM. CDR3 residues: CASSSLRSYGATNEKLFF. CDR3 DNA: TGTGCCAGCAGTTCTTTGAGGAGTTACGGGGCAACTAATGAAAAACTGTTTTTT.

The chain uses TRBV10-3 and TRBJ2-3, with D perhaps assigned TRBD1 or TRBD2 (5 bases each). Trimming cost V 2 bases and J 1 base, with 13 bases left between them. The CDR3 contains 16 residues. The germline V gene has CDR1 ENHRY and CDR2 SYGVKD. CDR3 sequence: CAISEGVRGRTDTQYF. The CDR3 DNA reads as TGTGCCATCAGTGAGGGGGTTAGGGGACGCACAGATACGCAGTATTTT.

The sample holds many counts of this clonotype. The rearrangement links TRBV6-5 to TRBJ1-1; D may be TRBD1 (5 bases). This CDR3 spans 16 amino acids. Trimming cost V 2 bases and J 2 bases, with 15 bases left between them. Germline CDR1 is MNHEY and CDR2 is SVGAGI. The CDR3 nucleotides are TGTGCCAGCAGTTACGGGGCCGGGGTACCAAACACTGAAGCTTTCTTT. It codes for CASSYGAGVPNTEAFF.

The V and J genes are TRBV27 and TRBJ1-5, with a possible D match to TRBD1 (5 bases). The CDR3 totals 12 residues. Germline V CDR1 and CDR2: MNHEY, SMNVEV (reference sequence). The germline V and J ends were trimmed by 8 bases and 5 bases, with 10 bases remaining between them. CDR3 nucleotides: TGTGCCAGCGGTGAAGGGGATCAGCCCCAGCATTTT. Protein product: CASGEGDQPQHF.

Ten or more counts support this clonotype. The chain employs TRBV19 and TRBJ1-1, with D uncertain. With 10 bases removed from V and 0 bases from J, the gap between germline ends came to 12 bases. CDR3 size: 13 residues. Germline loops: CDR1 LNHDA, CDR2 SQIVND (reference sequence). The CDR3 DNA follows: TGTGCCACCATGACCAACCTGAACACTGAAGCTTTCTTT. Protein sequence: CATMTNLNTEAFF.

This chain joins TRBV29-1 and TRBJ2-5; 8 nucleotides line up with TRBD1. The ends lost 1 base at V and 0 bases at J; junction bases unmatched: 7. The CDR3 sequence is 16 residues long. Germline V gene lookup returns CDR1 SQVTM and CDR2 ANQGSEA. The CDR3 spells CSVEAVGTGYQETQYF. CDR3 bases: TGCAGCGTTGAAGCTGTCGGGACAGGATACCAAGAGACCCAGTACTTC.

As for this clonotype: One base away lies a much larger clone, so this may be a sequencing read error. The V gene is TRBV6-2 or TRBV6-3, the J gene TRBJ2-5; 7 bases agree with TRBD2. The CDR3 spans 15 residues. V gave up 2 bases and J gave up 2 bases; unmatched junction bases: 5. Germline values: CDR1 MNHEY, CDR2 SVGEGT. The CDR3 nucleotides read TGTGCCAGCAGTTACAGGCCTAGCGGTCAAGAGACCCAGTACTTC. Its protein product is CASSYRPSGQETQYF.